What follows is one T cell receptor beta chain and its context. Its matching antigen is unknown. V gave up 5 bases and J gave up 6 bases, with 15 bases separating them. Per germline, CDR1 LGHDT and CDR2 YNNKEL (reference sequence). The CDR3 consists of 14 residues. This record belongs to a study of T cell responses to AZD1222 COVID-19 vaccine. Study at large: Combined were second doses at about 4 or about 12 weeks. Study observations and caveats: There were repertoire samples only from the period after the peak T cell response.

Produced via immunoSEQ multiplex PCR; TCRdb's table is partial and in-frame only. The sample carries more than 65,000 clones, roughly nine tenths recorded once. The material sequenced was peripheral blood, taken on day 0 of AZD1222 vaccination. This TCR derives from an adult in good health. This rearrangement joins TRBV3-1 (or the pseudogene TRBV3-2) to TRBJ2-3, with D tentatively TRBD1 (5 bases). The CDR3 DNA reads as TGTGCCAGCAGCTCAAGTCAGGGTACGGATACGCAGTATTTT. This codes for CASSSSQGTDTQYF.